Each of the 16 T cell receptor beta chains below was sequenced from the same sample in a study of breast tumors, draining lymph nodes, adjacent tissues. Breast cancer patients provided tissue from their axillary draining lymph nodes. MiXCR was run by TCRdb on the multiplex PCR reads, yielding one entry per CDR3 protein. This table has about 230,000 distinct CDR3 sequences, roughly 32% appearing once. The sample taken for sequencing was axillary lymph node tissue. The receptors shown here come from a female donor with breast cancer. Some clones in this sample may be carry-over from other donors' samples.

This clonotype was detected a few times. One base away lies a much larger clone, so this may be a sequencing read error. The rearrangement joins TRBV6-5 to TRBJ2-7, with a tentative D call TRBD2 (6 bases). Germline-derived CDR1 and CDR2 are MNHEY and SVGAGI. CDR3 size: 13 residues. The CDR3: CASSYRSGDERYF. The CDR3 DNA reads TGTGCCAGCAGTTACCGATCGGGGGACGAGCGGTACTTC.

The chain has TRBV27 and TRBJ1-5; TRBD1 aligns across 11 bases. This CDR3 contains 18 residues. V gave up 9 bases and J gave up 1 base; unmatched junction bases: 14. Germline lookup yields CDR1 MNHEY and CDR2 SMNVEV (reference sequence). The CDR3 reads CASPCLGQGVWSNQPQHF. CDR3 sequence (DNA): TGTGCCAGTCCGTGCCTGGGACAGGGGGTATGGAGCAATCAGCCCCAGCATTTT.

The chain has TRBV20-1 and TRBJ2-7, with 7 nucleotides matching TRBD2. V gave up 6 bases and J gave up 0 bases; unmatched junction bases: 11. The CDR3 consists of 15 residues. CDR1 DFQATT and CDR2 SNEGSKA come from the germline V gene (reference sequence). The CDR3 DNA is TGCAGTGCCTTAGAGCGGACTAGGAGCTCCTACGAGCAGTACTTC. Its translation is CSALERTRSSYEQYF.

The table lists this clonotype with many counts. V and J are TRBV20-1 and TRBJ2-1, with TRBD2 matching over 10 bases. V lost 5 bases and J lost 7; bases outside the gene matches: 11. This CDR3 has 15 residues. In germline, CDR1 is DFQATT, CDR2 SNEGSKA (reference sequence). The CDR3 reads CSAHTLAGVRNEQFF. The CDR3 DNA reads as TGCAGTGCTCACACCCTAGCGGGAGTGAGGAATGAGCAGTTCTTC.

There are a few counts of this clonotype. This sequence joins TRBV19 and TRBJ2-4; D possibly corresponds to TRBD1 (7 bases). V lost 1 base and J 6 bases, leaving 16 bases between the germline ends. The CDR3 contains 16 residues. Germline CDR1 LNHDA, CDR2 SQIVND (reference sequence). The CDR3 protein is CASSIGAGRGVNIQYF. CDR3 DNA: TGTGCCAGTAGTATAGGCGCGGGCAGGGGGGTAAACATTCAGTACTTC.

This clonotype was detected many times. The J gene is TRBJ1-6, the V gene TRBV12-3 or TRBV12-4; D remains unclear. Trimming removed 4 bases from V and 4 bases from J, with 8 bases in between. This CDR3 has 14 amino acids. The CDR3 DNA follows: TGTGCCAGCAGTTCTGCAGGTTATAATTCACCCCTCCACTTT. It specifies CASSSAGYNSPLHF.

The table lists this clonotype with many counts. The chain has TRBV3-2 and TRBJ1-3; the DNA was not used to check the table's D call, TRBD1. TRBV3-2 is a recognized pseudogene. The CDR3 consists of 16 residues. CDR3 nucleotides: TGTGCCAGCAGCCCCGACTGGGGTAGTTCTGGAAACACCATATATTTT. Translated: CASSPDWGSSGNTIYF.

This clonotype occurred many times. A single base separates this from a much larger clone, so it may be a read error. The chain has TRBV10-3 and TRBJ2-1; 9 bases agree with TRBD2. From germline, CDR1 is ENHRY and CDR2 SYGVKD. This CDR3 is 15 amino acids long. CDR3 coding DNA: TGTGCCATCAGTGGGCCTAGCGGGGCATACAATGGGCAGTTCTTC. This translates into CAISGPSGAYNGQFF.

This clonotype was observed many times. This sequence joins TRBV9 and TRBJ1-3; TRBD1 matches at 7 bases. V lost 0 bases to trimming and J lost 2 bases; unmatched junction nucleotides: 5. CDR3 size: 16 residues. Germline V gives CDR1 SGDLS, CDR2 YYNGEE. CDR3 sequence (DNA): TGTGCCAGCAGCGTAGGACAGGGAGGGCCTGGAAACACCATATATTTT. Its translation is CASSVGQGGPGNTIYF.

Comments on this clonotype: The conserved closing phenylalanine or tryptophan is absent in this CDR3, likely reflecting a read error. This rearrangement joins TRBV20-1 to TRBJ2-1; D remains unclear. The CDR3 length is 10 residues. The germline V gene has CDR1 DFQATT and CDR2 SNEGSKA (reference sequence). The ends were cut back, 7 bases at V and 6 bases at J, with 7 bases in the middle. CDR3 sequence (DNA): TGCAGTGTGCGATCCAATGAGCAGTTCTCC. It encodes CSVRSNEQFS.

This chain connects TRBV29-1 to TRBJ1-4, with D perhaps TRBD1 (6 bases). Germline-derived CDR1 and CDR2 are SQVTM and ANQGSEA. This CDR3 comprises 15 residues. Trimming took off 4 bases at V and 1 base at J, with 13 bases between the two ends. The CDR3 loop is CSVARGGGTNEKLFF. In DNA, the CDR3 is TGCAGCGTTGCCAGGGGCGGCGGAACTAATGAAAAACTGTTTTTT.

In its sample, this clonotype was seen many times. The CDR3 sequence is CASSYSGGYQPQHF. In DNA form, the CDR3 reads TGTGCCAGCAGTTACTCCGGCGGGTATCAGCCCCAGCATTTT. The chain employs TRBV6-2 or TRBV6-3 and TRBJ1-5; D is undetermined. This CDR3 is built from 14 residues. The germline V gene has CDR1 MNHEY and CDR2 SVGEGT. V lost 0 bases, J lost 5 bases, and 8 bases lay in between.

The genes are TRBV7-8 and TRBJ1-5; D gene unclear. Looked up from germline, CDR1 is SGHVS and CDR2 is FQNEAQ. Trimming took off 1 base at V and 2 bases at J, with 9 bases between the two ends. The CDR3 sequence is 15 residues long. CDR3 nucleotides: TGTGCCAGCAGCTTAGTTCGGGAGCGCAATCAGCCCCAGCATTTT. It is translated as CASSLVRERNQPQHF.

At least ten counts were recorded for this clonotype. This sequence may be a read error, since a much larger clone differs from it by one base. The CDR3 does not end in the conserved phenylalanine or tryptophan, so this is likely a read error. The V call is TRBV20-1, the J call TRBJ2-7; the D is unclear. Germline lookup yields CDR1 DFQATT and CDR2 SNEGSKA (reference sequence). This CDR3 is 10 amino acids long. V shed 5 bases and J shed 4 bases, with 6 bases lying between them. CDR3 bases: TGCAGTGCTCAGAAGTACGAGCAGTACTCC. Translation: CSAQKYEQYS.

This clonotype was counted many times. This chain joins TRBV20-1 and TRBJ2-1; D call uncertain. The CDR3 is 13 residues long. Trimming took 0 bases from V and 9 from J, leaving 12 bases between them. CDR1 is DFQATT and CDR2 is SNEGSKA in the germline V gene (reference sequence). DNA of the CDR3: TGCAGTGCTAGAGATCGATTCATGCCTGAGCAGTTCTTC. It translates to CSARDRFMPEQFF.

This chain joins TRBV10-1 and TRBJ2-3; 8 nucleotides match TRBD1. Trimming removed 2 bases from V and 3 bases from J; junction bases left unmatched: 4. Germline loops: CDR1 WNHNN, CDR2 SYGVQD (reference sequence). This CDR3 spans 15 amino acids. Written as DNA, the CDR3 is TGCGCCAGCAGTGAGGACAGGGGTAGGACAGATACGCAGTATTTT. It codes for CASSEDRGRTDTQYF.